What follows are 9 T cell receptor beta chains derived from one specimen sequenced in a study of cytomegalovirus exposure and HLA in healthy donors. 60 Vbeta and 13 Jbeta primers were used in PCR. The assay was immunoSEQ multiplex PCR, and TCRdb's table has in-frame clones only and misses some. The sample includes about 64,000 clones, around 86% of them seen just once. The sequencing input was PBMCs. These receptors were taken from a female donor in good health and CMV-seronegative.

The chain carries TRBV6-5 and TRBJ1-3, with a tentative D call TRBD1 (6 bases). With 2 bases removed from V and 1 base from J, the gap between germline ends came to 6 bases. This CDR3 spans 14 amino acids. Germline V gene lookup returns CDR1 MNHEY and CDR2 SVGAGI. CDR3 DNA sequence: TGTGCCAGCAGTTACCAGGGGTCTGGAAACACCATATATTTT. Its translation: CASSYQGSGNTIYF.

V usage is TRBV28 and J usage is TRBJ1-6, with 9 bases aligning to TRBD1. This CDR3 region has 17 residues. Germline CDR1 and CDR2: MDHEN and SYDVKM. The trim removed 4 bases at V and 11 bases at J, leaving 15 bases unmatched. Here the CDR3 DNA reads TGTGCCAGCAGTTCCCCGGGACAGGGCGTAGGCGGTGCACCCCTCCACTTT. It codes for CASSSPGQGVGGAPLHF.

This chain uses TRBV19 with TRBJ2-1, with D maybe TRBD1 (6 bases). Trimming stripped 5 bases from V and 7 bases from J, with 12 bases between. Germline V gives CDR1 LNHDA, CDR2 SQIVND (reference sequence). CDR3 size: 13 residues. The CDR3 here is CASSVGARNEQFF. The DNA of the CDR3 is TGTGCCAGTAGTGTGGGGGCCCGGAATGAGCAGTTCTTC.

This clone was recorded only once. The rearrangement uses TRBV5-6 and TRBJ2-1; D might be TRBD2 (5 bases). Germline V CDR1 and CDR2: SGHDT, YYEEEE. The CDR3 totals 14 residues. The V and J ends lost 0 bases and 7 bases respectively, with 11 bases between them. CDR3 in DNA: TGTGCCAGCAGCTTGGGGAGGCTAAGGAATGAGCAGTTCTTC. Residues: CASSLGRLRNEQFF.

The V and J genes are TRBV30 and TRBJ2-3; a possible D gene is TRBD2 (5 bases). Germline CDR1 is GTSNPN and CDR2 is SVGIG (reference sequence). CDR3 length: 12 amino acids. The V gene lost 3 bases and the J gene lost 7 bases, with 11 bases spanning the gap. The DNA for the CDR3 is TGTGCCTGGAGCGACTATACGTATACGCAGTATTTT. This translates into CAWSDYTYTQYF.

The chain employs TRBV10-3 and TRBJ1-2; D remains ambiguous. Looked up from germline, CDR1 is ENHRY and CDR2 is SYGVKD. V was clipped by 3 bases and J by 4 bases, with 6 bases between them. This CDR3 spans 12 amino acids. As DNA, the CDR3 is TGTGCCATCAGTGACACGAGCTATGGCTACACCTTC. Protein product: CAISDTSYGYTF.

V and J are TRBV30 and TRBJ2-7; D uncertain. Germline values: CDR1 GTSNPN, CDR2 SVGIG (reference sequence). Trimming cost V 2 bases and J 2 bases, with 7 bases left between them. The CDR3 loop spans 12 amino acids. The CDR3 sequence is CAWSHSTYEQYF. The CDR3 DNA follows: TGTGCCTGGAGTCACTCGACCTACGAGCAGTACTTC.

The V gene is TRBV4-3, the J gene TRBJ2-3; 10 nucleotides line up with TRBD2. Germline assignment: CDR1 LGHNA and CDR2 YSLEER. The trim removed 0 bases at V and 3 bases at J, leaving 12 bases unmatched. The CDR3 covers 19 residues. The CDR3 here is CASSQDFSGRPRGTDTQYF. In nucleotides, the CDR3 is TGCGCCAGCAGCCAAGATTTTAGCGGGAGGCCGAGAGGGACAGATACGCAGTATTTT.

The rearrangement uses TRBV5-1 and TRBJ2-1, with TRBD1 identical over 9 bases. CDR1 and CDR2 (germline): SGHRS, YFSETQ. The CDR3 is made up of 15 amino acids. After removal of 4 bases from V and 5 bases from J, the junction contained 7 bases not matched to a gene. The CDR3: CASSTRQGVNNEQFF. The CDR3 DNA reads TGCGCCAGCAGCACCCGACAGGGGGTCAACAATGAGCAGTTCTTC.